In this sample, the clone carrying this T cell receptor beta chain turned up many times. What it binds is not known. Approximately 10 milliliters was the volume of peripheral blood drawn from each donor. Each sample had at least 6.5 million PBMCs isolated. This sample is drawn from a study of blood T cells in healthy people across ages. The CDR3 has 15 residues. Trimming took 6 bases from V and 6 from J; bases not matched to a gene: 13. Germline V gives CDR1 DFQATT, CDR2 SNEGSKA (reference sequence). Through a sample-barcoded 5' primer and a J-beta primer mix, a second PCR was run for roughly 7 to 11 cycles. Each TCR beta cDNA got a 12-nucleotide random molecular identifier. Using its own MiXCR run on the 5' RACE reads, TCRdb lists one record per CDR3 protein. The sample records hundreds of thousands of distinct CDR3 sequences, around 30% being singletons. Study-wide points: Bulk PBMC profiling left naive and antigen-experienced comparisons inconclusive.

This clonotype was obtained from a woman at least 80 years old in good health. The sequenced sample consisted of blood. J is TRBJ2-3 and V is TRBV20-1; 9 nucleotides agree with TRBD2. CDR3 sequence (DNA): TGCAGTGCCCCACCCGGGACTAGCAAGGCCGATACGCAGTATTTT. It is translated as CSAPPGTSKADTQYF.